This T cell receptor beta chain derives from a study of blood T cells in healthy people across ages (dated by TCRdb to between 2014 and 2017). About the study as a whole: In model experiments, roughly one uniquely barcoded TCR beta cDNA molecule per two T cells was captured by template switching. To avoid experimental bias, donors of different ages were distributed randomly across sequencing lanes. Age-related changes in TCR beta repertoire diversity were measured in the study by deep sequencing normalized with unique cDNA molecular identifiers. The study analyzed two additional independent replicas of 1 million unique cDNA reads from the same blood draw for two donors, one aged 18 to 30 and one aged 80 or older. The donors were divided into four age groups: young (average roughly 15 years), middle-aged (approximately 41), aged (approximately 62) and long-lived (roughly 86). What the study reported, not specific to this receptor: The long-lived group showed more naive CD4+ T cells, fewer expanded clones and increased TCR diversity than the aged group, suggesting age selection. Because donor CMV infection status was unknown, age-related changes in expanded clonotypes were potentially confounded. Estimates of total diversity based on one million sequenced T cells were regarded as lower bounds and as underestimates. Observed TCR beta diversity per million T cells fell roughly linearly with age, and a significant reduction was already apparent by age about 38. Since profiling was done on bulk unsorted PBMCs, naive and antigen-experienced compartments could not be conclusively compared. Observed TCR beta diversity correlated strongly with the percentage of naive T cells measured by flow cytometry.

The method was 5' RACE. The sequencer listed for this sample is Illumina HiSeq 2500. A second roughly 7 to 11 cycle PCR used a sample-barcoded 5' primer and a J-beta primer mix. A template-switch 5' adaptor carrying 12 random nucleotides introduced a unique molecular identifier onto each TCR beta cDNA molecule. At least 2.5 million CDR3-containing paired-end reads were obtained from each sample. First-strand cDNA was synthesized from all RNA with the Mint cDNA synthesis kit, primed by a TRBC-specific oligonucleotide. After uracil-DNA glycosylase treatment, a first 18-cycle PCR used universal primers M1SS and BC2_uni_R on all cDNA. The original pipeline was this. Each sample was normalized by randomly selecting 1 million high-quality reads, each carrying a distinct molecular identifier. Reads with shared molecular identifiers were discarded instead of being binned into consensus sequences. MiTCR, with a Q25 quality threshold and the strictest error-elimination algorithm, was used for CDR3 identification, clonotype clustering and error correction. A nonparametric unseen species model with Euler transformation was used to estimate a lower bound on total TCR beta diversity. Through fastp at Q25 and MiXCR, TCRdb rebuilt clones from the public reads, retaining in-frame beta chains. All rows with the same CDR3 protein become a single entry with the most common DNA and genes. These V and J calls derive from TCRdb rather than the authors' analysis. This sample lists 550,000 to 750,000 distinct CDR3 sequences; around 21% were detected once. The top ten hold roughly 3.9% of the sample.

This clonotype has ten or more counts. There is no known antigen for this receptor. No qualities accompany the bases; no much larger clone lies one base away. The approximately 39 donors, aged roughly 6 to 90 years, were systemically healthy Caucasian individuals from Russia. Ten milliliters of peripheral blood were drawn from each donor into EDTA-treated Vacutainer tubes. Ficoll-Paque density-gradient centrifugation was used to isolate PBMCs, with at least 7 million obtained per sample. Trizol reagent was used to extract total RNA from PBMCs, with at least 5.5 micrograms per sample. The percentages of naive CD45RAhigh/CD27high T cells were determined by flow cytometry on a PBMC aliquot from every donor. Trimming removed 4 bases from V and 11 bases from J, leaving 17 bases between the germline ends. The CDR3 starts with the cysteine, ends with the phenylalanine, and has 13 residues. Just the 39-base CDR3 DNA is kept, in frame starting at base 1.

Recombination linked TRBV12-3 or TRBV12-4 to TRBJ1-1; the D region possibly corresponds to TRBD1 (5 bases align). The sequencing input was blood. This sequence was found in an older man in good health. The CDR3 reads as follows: CASSYSRVSEAFF. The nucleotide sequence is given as TGTGCCAGCAGTTACTCCAGGGTGTCGGAGGCTTTCTTT.